A single sample is the source of the 21 T cell receptor beta chains below, sequenced in a study of shared clonotypes between healthy human individuals. Libraries were prepared by immunoSEQ multiplex PCR; TCRdb keeps only in-frame clonotypes and omits some of them. The profile shows some 2 million clones, about 94% of them singletons. CD45RO-negative, CCR7-selected cells formed the naive CD8 fraction, which excluded terminally differentiated effector memory CD45RA+ cells. The sample taken for sequencing was naive CD8+ T cells sorted from blood. These receptors were obtained from a man aged 18 to 35 in good health.

The CDR3 here is CASSTGQGIQPQHF. The CDR3 region has the DNA TGTGCCAGCAGCACGGGACAGGGGATTCAGCCCCAGCATTTT. The chain couples TRBV7-8 to TRBJ1-5, with 10 bases that match TRBD1. This CDR3 is 14 amino acids long. J was trimmed by 6 bases and V by 5 bases; bases with no gene match: 4. The germline gives CDR1 SGHVS, CDR2 FQNEAQ. The full variable domain, completed using reference TRBV7-8 and TRBJ1-5, is GAGVSQSPRYKVAKRGQDVALRCDPISGHVSLFWYQQALGQGPEFLTYFQNEAQLDKSGLPSDRFFAERPEGSVSTLKIQRTQQEDSAVYLCASSTGQGIQPQHFGDGTRLSIL.

This clone was recorded only once. The rearrangement links TRBV21-1 to TRBJ2-1. TRBV21-1 is assigned pseudogene status. CDR3 length: 10 residues. The CDR3 coding sequence is TGTGCCAGCGGATCCAATGAGCAGTTCTTC. It specifies CASGSNEQFF.

The genes are TRBV4-3 and TRBJ1-1; D gene uncertain. The V gene's germline CDR1 is LGHNA and CDR2 YSLEER. Deletions cut 1 base from V and 0 bases from J, with 12 bases between. The CDR3 is made up of 16 amino acids. In DNA, the CDR3 is TGCGCCAGCAGCCAAGTCTTCGGCGGAGTGAACACTGAAGCTTTCTTT. Protein: CASSQVFGGVNTEAFF.

V gene TRBV2 combines with J gene TRBJ2-1, with 7 bases identical to TRBD2. The CDR3 covers 15 residues. Germline V gene data show CDR1 as SNHLY and CDR2 as FYNNEI. V was clipped by 5 bases and J by 3 bases; unmatched bases: 7. This chain's CDR3 is CASSPLAASYNEQFF. The CDR3 bases are TGTGCCAGCAGTCCTCTAGCGGCTAGCTACAATGAGCAGTTCTTC.

The rearrangement joins TRBV5-6 to TRBJ2-7, with a possible D match to TRBD1 (6 bases). The CDR3 length is 13 residues. V was pared by 6 bases and J by 10 bases, with 20 bases between. Germline V lookup: CDR1 SGHDT, CDR2 YYEEEE. CDR3 DNA sequence: TGTGCCAGCACCATGACAGGTTCGGGGCTACAGTACTTC. Translating gives CASTMTGSGLQYF.

Worth noting for this clone: The sample holds other DNA sequences that translate to the same CDR3. The gene calls are TRBV11-2 and TRBJ2-7; D unresolved. The CDR3 spans 12 residues. Germline CDR1 SGHAT, CDR2 FQNNGV. V was shortened by 1 base and J by 3 bases, with 4 bases between the two germline ends. CDR3 sequence reads: CASSLVHYEQYF. As DNA, the CDR3 is TGTGCCAGCAGCTTAGTCCACTACGAGCAGTACTTC.

The rearrangement uses TRBV6-1 and TRBJ2-6; 11 bases agree with TRBD1. Germline values: CDR1 MNHNS, CDR2 SASEGT. V dropped 2 bases and J dropped 0; count of bases not matched to a gene: 6. There are 19 residues in the CDR3. This chain's CDR3 is CASSELGQGANSGANVLTF. The CDR3 DNA reads TGTGCCAGCAGTGAATTAGGACAGGGGGCCAACTCTGGGGCCAACGTCCTGACTTTC.

This clone appeared many times. The chain uses TRBV6-1 and TRBJ2-7; D is tentatively TRBD1 or TRBD2 (5 bases each). This CDR3 has 14 amino acids. With 6 bases removed from V and 4 bases from J, the gap between germline ends came to 16 bases. Germline CDR1 MNHNS, CDR2 SASEGT. As DNA, the CDR3 is TGTGCCAGCAGACCGGGACGTATCCCTTACGAGCAGTACTTC. As protein: CASRPGRIPYEQYF.

In nucleotides, the CDR3 is TGTGCCAGCAGCTTTGGAAAAACTGGGGCCAACGTCCTGACTTTC. Amino acid sequence: CASSFGKTGANVLTF. The J gene is TRBJ2-6, the V gene TRBV5-4; D unclear. The germline CDR1 and CDR2 sequences are SGHNT and YYREEE (reference sequence). Trimming took 2 bases from V and 2 from J, leaving 8 bases between them. The CDR3 has 15 residues.

This chain joins TRBV28 and TRBJ1-1, with D maybe TRBD1 (6 bases). This CDR3 is 15 amino acids long. CDR1 and CDR2 (germline): MDHEN, SYDVKM. The V gene lost 5 bases and the J gene lost 2 bases, with 15 bases spanning the gap. The CDR3 loop reads CASSPGEWFNTEAFF. DNA for the CDR3: TGTGCCAGCAGTCCAGGGGAGTGGTTTAACACTGAAGCTTTCTTT. The complete variable domain, with remaining parts taken from reference TRBV28 and TRBJ1-1, reads DVKVTQSSRYLVKRTGEKVFLECVQDMDHENMFWYRQDPGLGLRLIYFSYDVKMKEKGDIPEGYSVSREKKERFSLILESASTNQTSMYLCASSPGEWFNTEAFFGQGTRLTVV.

This clone was recorded only once. V is TRBV27 and J is TRBJ1-6, with TRBD1 matching 9 bases. The CDR3 covers 17 residues. The germline V gene has CDR1 MNHEY and CDR2 SMNVEV (reference sequence). With V trimmed by 3 bases and J by 8 bases, 11 bases remained unmatched. This CDR3 reads CASSFLSGQGHYSPLHF. Here the CDR3 DNA reads TGTGCCAGCAGTTTTTTGTCGGGACAGGGACATTATTCACCCCTCCACTTT.

This rearrangement joins TRBV15 to TRBJ1-2; D is undetermined. Trimming left V 0 bases short and J 6 bases short, with 14 bases between. This CDR3 contains 15 residues. From germline, CDR1 is LNHNV and CDR2 YYDKDF (reference sequence). CDR3 in DNA: TGTGCCACCAGCAGAGATCGTCCCGGGCTTGATGGCTACACCTTC. Protein sequence: CATSRDRPGLDGYTF. The complete variable domain, with remaining parts taken from reference TRBV15 and TRBJ1-2, reads DAMVIQNPRYQVTQFGKPVTLSCSQTLNHNVMYWYQQKSSQAPKLLFHYYDKDFNNEADTPDNFQSRRPNTSFCFLDIRSPGLGDTAMYLCATSRDRPGLDGYTFGSGTRLTVV.

V is TRBV19 and J is TRBJ2-7, with a weak D call TRBD1 (5 bases). V lost 2 bases and J lost 2, with 13 bases in between. This CDR3 is built from 15 residues. CDR1 is LNHDA and CDR2 is SQIVND in the germline V gene (reference sequence). The CDR3 DNA reads as TGTGCCAGTAGTATAAGTAGGGGATGGCCCTACGAGCAGTACTTC. Protein: CASSISRGWPYEQYF.

The chain is built from TRBV6-1 and TRBJ1-2; 7 nucleotides agree with TRBD1. V trimming: 4 bases; J trimming: 0 bases; junction bases outside the gene matches: 11. CDR1 MNHNS and CDR2 SASEGT come from the germline V gene. CDR3 size: 17 residues. CDR3 DNA sequence: TGTGCCAGCAGTGGACAGGGTCAGATCTCAGCTAACTATGGCTACACCTTC. Its protein product is CASSGQGQISANYGYTF.

V and J are TRBV19 and TRBJ1-1; D is ambiguous. Germline lookup yields CDR1 LNHDA and CDR2 SQIVND (reference sequence). The CDR3 has 12 residues. V lost 5 bases to trimming and J lost 6 bases, with 10 bases between them. CDR3: CASSGMTPEAFF. CDR3 bases: TGTGCCAGTAGTGGCATGACCCCTGAAGCTTTCTTT. Full variable domain (missing parts from reference TRBV19 and TRBJ1-1): DGGITQSPKYLFRKEGQNVTLSCEQNLNHDAMYWYRQDPGQGLRLIYYSQIVNDFQKGDIAEGYSVSREKKESFPLTVTSAQKNPTAFYLCASSGMTPEAFFGQGTRLTVV.

The genes are TRBV27 and TRBJ1-1, with TRBD1 matching 8 bases. J was trimmed by 4 bases and V by 6 bases; bases with no gene match: 7. CDR1 and CDR2 from the germline V gene are MNHEY and SMNVEV (reference sequence). The CDR3 covers 14 residues. CDR3 protein: CASSLQGEATEAFF. For the CDR3, the DNA is TGTGCCAGCAGCTTACAGGGGGAGGCCACTGAAGCTTTCTTT.

The chain combines TRBV9 with TRBJ2-7; no clear D. V lost 0 bases and J lost 2, with 6 bases in between. Per the germline V gene, CDR1 is SGDLS and CDR2 is YYNGEE. The CDR3 loop spans 13 amino acids. CDR3 in amino acids: CASSVAEAYEQYF. In DNA form, the CDR3 reads TGTGCCAGCAGCGTAGCTGAGGCCTACGAGCAGTACTTC.

The V call is TRBV6-1, the J call TRBJ1-5; unclear D gene. Trimming took off 6 bases at V and 6 bases at J, with 12 bases between the two ends. The V gene's germline CDR1 is MNHNS and CDR2 SASEGT. The CDR3 sequence is 13 residues long. Here the CDR3 DNA reads TGTGCCAGCAGGGAGTTAGTTGGTCAGCCCCAGCATTTT. Amino acid sequence: CASRELVGQPQHF.

This chain joins TRBV7-2 and TRBJ1-1; D is ambiguous. Germline loops: CDR1 SGHTA, CDR2 FQGNSA. The CDR3 is 14 residues long. With 5 bases removed from V and 0 bases from J, the gap between germline ends came to 10 bases. CDR3 sequence (DNA): TGTGCCAGCAGCATAGGACTCTTGAACACTGAAGCTTTCTTT. Its protein product is CASSIGLLNTEAFF. The variable domain in full, completed from reference TRBV7-2 and TRBJ1-1, reads GAGVSQSPSNKVTEKGKDVELRCDPISGHTALYWYRQSLGQGLEFLIYFQGNSAPDKSGLPSDRFSAERTGGSVSTLTIQRTQQEDSAVYLCASSIGLLNTEAFFGQGTRLTVV.

The chain is built from TRBV7-3 and TRBJ1-2; 8 nucleotides match TRBD1. Germline values: CDR1 SGHTA, CDR2 FQGTGA. V lost 0 bases, J lost 5 bases, and 8 bases stayed unmatched. The CDR3 spans 16 residues. The CDR3 DNA reads as TGTGCCAGCAGCTTAACTGGCGGAGACAGGGGTTATGGCTACACCTTC. This translates into CASSLTGGDRGYGYTF.

J is TRBJ2-7 and V is TRBV5-1; D is ambiguous. The CDR3 has 15 amino acids. CDR1 is SGHRS and CDR2 is YFSETQ in the germline V gene. The V and J ends lost 4 bases and 1 base respectively, with 15 bases between them. CDR3 DNA sequence: TGCGCCAGCAGCCCGGCTAGTTGGGTATCCTACGAGCAGTACTTC. Its translation is CASSPASWVSYEQYF.